This TCR beta chain originates from a study of T-cell reconstitution after alpha-beta-depleted transplantation in children. CDR1 and CDR2 from the germline V gene are KGHSH and LQKENI. The ends were cut back, 4 bases at V and 4 bases at J, with 19 bases in the middle. There are 16 residues in the CDR3. This clonotype was recorded many times. What it binds is unknown. Study outcomes and limitations: Expanded graft clones numbering several hundred reportedly gave rise to alpha-beta T cells about two months after transplant. Counts and diversity of T cells one year after transplant came mostly from newly produced T cells. The high TCRbeta diversity at day 60 in some patients came from surviving recipient T cells and thymic progenitors.

Using unique molecular identifiers, the investigators prepared the TCRbeta library. From the PCR reads, TCRdb called clonotypes with MiXCR, one entry per CDR3 protein. The sample has 150,000 to 250,000 distinct CDR3 sequences; 6.3% are singletons. The rearrangement joins TRBV18 to TRBJ2-5; a possible D gene is TRBD1 (6 bases). The material was PBMCs, obtained before TCRalphabeta/CD19-depleted stem cell transplant. This TCR was sampled from a girl under three years old with combined immunodeficiency, due to receive a stem cell transplant. The CDR3 reads CASSLGTPESRETQYF. DNA of the CDR3: TGTGCCAGCTCACTCGGGACACCCGAAAGTAGAGAGACCCAGTACTTC.